Listed here are 25 T cell receptor beta chains from one sample, sequenced in a study of response to subunit inactivated influenza vaccine. From the RT-PCR reads, TCRdb called clonotypes with MiXCR, one entry per CDR3 protein. The table records roughly 520,000 distinct CDR3 sequences, roughly 27% of them present only once. The specimen comprised CD4+ T cells sorted from PBMCs, sampled approximately 5 days after vaccination. The source of these receptors is a man aged 50-59 years who received an inactivated influenza vaccine.

V is TRBV6-5 and J is TRBJ2-7, with unresolved D. V was cut by 0 bases and J by 0 bases, with 12 bases left in between. Germline CDR1 and CDR2: MNHEY and SVGAGI. This CDR3 contains 16 residues. The CDR3 spells CASSYSKQWSSYEQYF. The CDR3 DNA reads TGTGCCAGCAGTTACTCGAAACAGTGGAGCTCCTACGAGCAGTACTTC.

In this sample, this clonotype turned up a few times. The chain has TRBV13 and TRBJ2-7; D gene ambiguous. The CDR3 totals 15 residues. V gave up 1 base and J gave up 0 bases, with 10 bases separating them. Per the germline V gene, CDR1 is PRHDT and CDR2 is FYEKMQ (reference sequence). Written as DNA, the CDR3 is TGTGCCAGCAGCTTAGTGGCCTCCAGCTCCTACGAGCAGTACTTC. Translated: CASSLVASSSYEQYF.

This clonotype has more than one count but fewer than ten. The chain carries TRBV20-1 and TRBJ2-7; 14 nucleotides align to TRBD2. Trimming removed 6 bases from V and 3 bases from J; junction bases left unmatched: 4. There are 14 residues in the CDR3. From germline, CDR1 is DFQATT and CDR2 SNEGSKA (reference sequence). CDR3 region: CSAAGLAGGYEQYF. In DNA form, the CDR3 reads TGCAGTGCCGCCGGACTAGCGGGAGGCTACGAGCAGTACTTC.

This clonotype was observed a few times. This chain links TRBV5-1 with TRBJ2-2; 11 nucleotides agree with TRBD2. Germline V CDR1 and CDR2: SGHRS, YFSETQ. J was trimmed by 1 base and V by 0 bases; bases with no gene match: 2. The CDR3 spans 17 residues. In DNA, the CDR3 is TGCGCCAGCAGCTTGGGGACTAGCGGGCGGAACACCGGGGAGCTGTTTTTT. It encodes CASSLGTSGRNTGELFF.

This chain uses TRBV2 with TRBJ2-1; no clear D gene. Germline V gene data show CDR1 as SNHLY and CDR2 as FYNNEI. Trimming stripped 8 bases from V and 7 bases from J, with 12 bases between. There are 12 residues in the CDR3. CDR3 DNA: TGTGCCAGCTCCGACGGACGGAATGAGCAGTTCTTC. This translates into CASSDGRNEQFF.

V gene TRBV20-1 combines with J gene TRBJ2-1; D is possibly TRBD2 (6 bases). Germline-derived CDR1 and CDR2 are DFQATT and SNEGSKA (reference sequence). The CDR3 totals 14 residues. The V gene lost 6 bases and the J gene lost 2 bases, with 14 bases spanning the gap. CDR3 residues: CSALLGGTYNEQFF. The DNA of the CDR3 is TGCAGTGCCCTTCTGGGGGGAACCTACAATGAGCAGTTCTTC.

This clonotype was detected a few times. V is TRBV4-2 and J is TRBJ2-7; D unclear. The CDR3 is 15 amino acids. CDR1 and CDR2 from the germline V gene are LGHNA and YNFKEQ. V shed 1 base and J shed 2 bases, with 12 bases lying between them. This CDR3 reads CASSQVSASPYEQYF. The CDR3 DNA sequence: TGTGCCAGCAGCCAAGTATCGGCCTCCCCCTACGAGCAGTACTTC.

A few counts support this clonotype. The V gene is TRBV28, the J gene TRBJ1-6; D is ambiguous. The CDR3 totals 14 residues. Germline CDR1 is MDHEN and CDR2 is SYDVKM. The V gene lost 0 bases and the J gene lost 8 bases, with 8 bases spanning the gap. The CDR3 is CASSLWGSDSPLHF. The CDR3 region has the DNA TGTGCCAGCAGTTTATGGGGCAGCGATTCACCCCTCCACTTT.

This chain links TRBV20-1 with TRBJ2-7; no reliable D call. The CDR3 has 11 amino acids. In germline, CDR1 is DFQATT, CDR2 SNEGSKA (reference sequence). V lost 3 bases, J lost 3 bases, and 6 bases lay in between. CDR3 sequence reads: CSASWDYEQYF. Written as DNA, the CDR3 is TGCAGTGCTAGTTGGGACTACGAGCAGTACTTC.

This clonotype was counted ten times or more. The chain joins TRBV12-3 or TRBV12-4 to TRBJ2-1; D unresolved. V was pared by 3 bases and J by 7 bases, with 4 bases between. The CDR3 is 11 amino acids. This CDR3 is CASSLRNEQFF. The CDR3, as DNA: TGTGCCAGCAGTTTGCGGAATGAGCAGTTCTTC.

This clonotype was seen only once. V is TRBV5-1 and J is TRBJ1-2, with a possible D match to TRBD1 (6 bases). The germline V gene encodes CDR1 SGHRS and CDR2 YFSETQ. CDR3 size: 14 residues. Trimming pared 0 bases from V and 13 bases from J, leaving 19 bases between. CDR3 bases: TGCGCCAGCAGCTTGGAACCGGGACAACTGAAGAGCACCTTC. Translating it yields CASSLEPGQLKSTF.

This clonotype has only a few counts. The chain has TRBV20-1 and TRBJ2-3, with D possibly being TRBD2 (5 bases). CDR3 size: 12 residues. The V end lost 0 bases, the J end lost 6 bases, and 7 bases lay between the germline ends. In germline, CDR1 is DFQATT, CDR2 SNEGSKA (reference sequence). The CDR3 region has the DNA TGCAGTGCTAGAGATCCGGGGGATACGCAGTATTTT. The encoded protein is CSARDPGDTQYF.

V and J are TRBV20-1 and TRBJ2-5; 10 nucleotides agree with TRBD2. Germline values: CDR1 DFQATT, CDR2 SNEGSKA (reference sequence). V lost 3 bases and J lost 5; bases outside the gene matches: 9. The CDR3 runs to 15 residues. Here the CDR3 DNA reads TGCAGTGCTAGTGTACAGCGGGGGGGCATGGAGACCCAGTACTTC. Translated, it gives CSASVQRGGMETQYF.

This clonotype showed up just a few times. The V and J genes are TRBV7-8 and TRBJ2-1, with 11 nucleotides matching TRBD1. Germline CDR1 is SGHVS and CDR2 is FQNEAQ. The CDR3 sequence is 14 residues long. With 4 bases clipped from V and 7 bases from J, the junction kept 3 bases outside the gene matches. In DNA, the CDR3 is TGTGCCAGCAGCTACCGGGACAGGGGGAATGAGCAGTTCTTC. It encodes CASSYRDRGNEQFF.

V is TRBV4-1 and J is TRBJ2-5; 8 bases are a match to TRBD1. The CDR3 sequence is 17 residues long. CDR1 is MGHRA, CDR2 YSYEKL, per germline. J was trimmed by 5 bases and V by 4 bases; bases with no gene match: 15. The chain's CDR3 is CASSRRPPTGEAETQYF. DNA for the CDR3: TGCGCCAGCAGCCGACGCCCACCGACAGGGGAGGCGGAGACCCAGTACTTC.

The chain employs TRBV19 and TRBJ1-1; D is unresolved. Germline CDR1 and CDR2: LNHDA and SQIVND (reference sequence). Trimming pared 1 base from V and 0 bases from J, leaving 9 bases between. CDR3 length: 15 amino acids. CDR3 nucleotides: TGTGCCAGTAGTATAGGTTTCGGACTGAACACTGAAGCTTTCTTT. Translation gives CASSIGFGLNTEAFF. Using reference TRBV19 and TRBJ1-1 for the parts outside the CDR3, the full variable domain is DGGITQSPKYLFRKEGQNVTLSCEQNLNHDAMYWYRQDPGQGLRLIYYSQIVNDFQKGDIAEGYSVSREKKESFPLTVTSAQKNPTAFYLCASSIGFGLNTEAFFGQGTRLTVV.

This clonotype was picked up a small number of times. V and J are TRBV7-2 and TRBJ2-3; 8 bases map to TRBD1. The germline V gene encodes CDR1 SGHTA and CDR2 FQGNSA. The CDR3 totals 13 residues. V dropped 5 bases and J dropped 6; count of bases not matched to a gene: 4. The CDR3 DNA is TGTGCCAGCAGCGCCGGACAGGGTGATACGCAGTATTTT. It translates to CASSAGQGDTQYF.

The J gene is TRBJ2-1, the V gene TRBV10-3; 9 positions match TRBD2. Trimming cost V 0 bases and J 5 bases; bases outside gene matches: 5. In germline, CDR1 is ENHRY, CDR2 SYGVKD. The CDR3 consists of 16 residues. The CDR3: CAISESLAGLNNEQFF. The CDR3 DNA reads TGTGCCATCAGTGAGTCGCTAGCGGGGTTAAACAATGAGCAGTTCTTC.

This clonotype has just a few counts. The V and J genes are TRBV12-3 or TRBV12-4 and TRBJ2-1; no reliable D call. The CDR3 sequence is 13 residues long. The V end lost 3 bases, the J end lost 5 bases, and 8 bases lay between the germline ends. CDR3 sequence reads: CASSFLTDNEQFF. The CDR3 nucleotides read TGTGCCAGCAGTTTTTTGACCGACAATGAGCAGTTCTTC.

This chain's CDR3 is CASSLADRLQYF. The CDR3, as DNA: TGTGCCAGCAGCTTAGCGGACAGACTGCAGTACTTC. The chain employs TRBV7-2 and TRBJ2-5, with D perhaps TRBD1 (6 bases). This CDR3 is built from 12 residues. The ends were cut back, 0 bases at V and 11 bases at J, with 10 bases in the middle. Germline V gene lookup returns CDR1 SGHTA and CDR2 FQGNSA.

The rearrangement links TRBV4-2 to TRBJ1-1; 7 bases are shared with TRBD1. CDR3 length equals 15 residues. The trim removed 0 bases at V and 4 bases at J, leaving 5 bases unmatched. Looked up from germline, CDR1 is LGHNA and CDR2 is YNFKEQ. DNA of the CDR3: TGTGCCAGCAGCCAAGACCGGACAGGACGCACTGAAGCTTTCTTT. Translation: CASSQDRTGRTEAFF.

This chain connects TRBV11-2 to TRBJ2-1; D assignment may be TRBD1 or TRBD2 (5 bases each). CDR1 and CDR2 from the germline V gene are SGHAT and FQNNGV. The CDR3 runs 12 residues. V was pared by 0 bases and J by 15 bases, with 12 bases between. The CDR3: CASSLERDLRFF. The CDR3 DNA is TGTGCCAGCAGCTTAGAACGGGACCTCCGGTTCTTC.

This chain uses TRBV7-9 with TRBJ2-5; D gene unclear. V lost 5 bases to trimming and J lost 6 bases, with 13 bases between them. The CDR3 has 13 residues. Germline-derived CDR1 and CDR2 are SEHNR and FQNEAQ (reference sequence). CDR3 nucleotide sequence: TGTGCCAGCAGCACCCAGCGAATCCAGACCCAGTACTTC. Amino acids: CASSTQRIQTQYF.

The V call is TRBV24-1, the J call TRBJ2-1, with 9 positions matching TRBD2. The CDR3 runs to 16 residues. V trimming: 0 bases; J trimming: 6 bases; junction bases outside the gene matches: 5. The germline CDR1 and CDR2 sequences are KGHDR and SFDVKD. The CDR3 region has the DNA TGTGCCACCAGTGATTTGCCAGCGGGAGGTTTCAATGAGCAGTTCTTC. This sequence encodes CATSDLPAGGFNEQFF.

As DNA, the CDR3 is TGTGCCAGCAGCCGGTCGGACAGTCCCGTGAACACTGAAGCTTTCTTT. The encoded protein is CASSRSDSPVNTEAFF. The chain is built from TRBV4-2 and TRBJ1-1, with a weak D call TRBD1 (6 bases). Germline assignment: CDR1 LGHNA and CDR2 YNFKEQ. V was shortened by 4 bases and J by 0 bases, with 15 bases between the two germline ends. There are 16 residues in the CDR3.